This TCR beta chain appears in the sequencing data of a study of blood T cell repertoires in COVID-19 (dated by TCRdb to 2020 to 2022). Regarding the complete study: The collaborator samples originated in the United States, Italy and Spain and spanned the acute and convalescent phases of COVID-19. The prospective study material was composed of cDNA or gDNA derived from T cells, B-cell-depleted T cells, or PBMCs. The dataset comprised deeply sampled blood TCRbeta repertoires from subjects exposed to, actively infected with, or recovered from COVID-19. A de-identified subject ID, COVID-19 status, age in years and sex were almost always included in the sample metadata. Samples were obtained from the ongoing ImmuneRACE study (first 160 participants) and from 1,200 or so subjects provided by 6 global collaborators. Where HLA class I and class II types were available, the types were taken from metadata supplied by the sample provider, not from assay-based typing. The repertoires were released in a freely available public database meant as a resource for research on the immune response to SARS-CoV-2. Paper-wide results and their limitations: The amount of clinical and demographic metadata varied by source and participant and was provided uncurated.

TCRbeta CDR3 regions were amplified from genomic DNA using the immunoSEQ Assay, a bias-controlled multiplex PCR. The authors' analysis ran thus. The number of nucleated cells in each sample was estimated by amplification of reference gene primers within the assay. Sequence reads were collapsed and filtered to measure the absolute abundance of every unique TCRbeta CDR3 rearrangement. For each sample, productive Simpson clonality was calculated as the square root of Simpson's diversity index across productive rearrangements. TCRdb holds this immuneACCESS table with in-frame rearrangements only. Some clones are missing; in checked studies, unresolved V genes explain under half, and the rest has no known cause. V and J calls and clone size are those listed in that table; D and trimming were worked out from the DNA. A total of tens of thousands of clones appear in this sample, about 91% of them only once. The ten top clones hold 6% to 7.5% of the sample.

A remark on this clone: The antigen this receptor binds is unknown. Base qualities are missing; no much larger clone stands one base away.

Whole blood was collected in K2EDTA tubes by collaborating institutions according to the institutions' own protocols. For TCRbeta analysis, collaborator samples were shipped as frozen whole blood, as isolated PBMCs, or as DNA extracted from either sample type. For CDR1 and CDR2, the germline V gene lists SGHDT and YYEEEE. The V and J ends are trimmed by 6 bases and 4 bases, leaving 13 bases between them. Taken from cysteine to phenylalanine, the CDR3 has 13 residues. The CDR3 DNA has 39 bases and is translated from base 1. This TCR was recovered from an elderly woman with acute or convalescent COVID-19. Sequenced material: peripheral blood. Here the chain combines TRBV5-6 and TRBJ2-5, with TRBD1 tentatively as D gene (5 bases match). The encoded CDR3 is CASTYQGGETQYF. The DNA sequence is given as TGTGCCAGCACCTACCAGGGTGGAGAGACCCAGTACTTC.